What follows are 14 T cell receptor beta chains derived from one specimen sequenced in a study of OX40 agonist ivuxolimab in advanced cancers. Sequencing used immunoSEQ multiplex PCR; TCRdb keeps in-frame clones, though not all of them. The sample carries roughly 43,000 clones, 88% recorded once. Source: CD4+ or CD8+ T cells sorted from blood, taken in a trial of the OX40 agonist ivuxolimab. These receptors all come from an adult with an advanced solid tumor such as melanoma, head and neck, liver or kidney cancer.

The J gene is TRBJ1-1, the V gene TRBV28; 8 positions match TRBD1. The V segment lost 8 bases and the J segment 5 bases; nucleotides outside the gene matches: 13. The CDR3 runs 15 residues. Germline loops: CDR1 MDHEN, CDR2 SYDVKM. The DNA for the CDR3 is TGTGCCAGCCAAACCGCGACAGGGGTAAAAACTGAAGCTTTCTTT. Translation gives CASQTATGVKTEAFF.

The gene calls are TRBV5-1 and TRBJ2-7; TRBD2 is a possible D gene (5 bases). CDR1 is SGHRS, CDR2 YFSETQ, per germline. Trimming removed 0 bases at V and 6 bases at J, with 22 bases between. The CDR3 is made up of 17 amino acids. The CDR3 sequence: CASSLALAGLVSSEQYF. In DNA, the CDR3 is TGCGCCAGCAGCTTGGCCCTAGCCGGGCTAGTTTCTAGCGAGCAGTACTTC.

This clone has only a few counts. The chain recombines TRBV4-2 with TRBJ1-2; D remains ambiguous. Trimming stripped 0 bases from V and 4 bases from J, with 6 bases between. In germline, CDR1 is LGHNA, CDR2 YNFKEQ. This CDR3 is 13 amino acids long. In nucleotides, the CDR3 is TGTGCCAGCAGCCAAGACCGGGGCTATGGCTACACCTTC. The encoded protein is CASSQDRGYGYTF.

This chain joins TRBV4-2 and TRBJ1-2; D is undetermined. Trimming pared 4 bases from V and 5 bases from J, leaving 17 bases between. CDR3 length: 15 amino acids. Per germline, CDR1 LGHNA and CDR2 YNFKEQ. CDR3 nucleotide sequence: TGTGCCAGCAGCCCCAGCATAGCTGGAGGTTATGGCTACACCTTC. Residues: CASSPSIAGGYGYTF.

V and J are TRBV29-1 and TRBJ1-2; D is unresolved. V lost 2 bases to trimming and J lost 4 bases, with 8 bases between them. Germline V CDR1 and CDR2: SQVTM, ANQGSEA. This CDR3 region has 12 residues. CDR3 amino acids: CSVERGGYGYTF. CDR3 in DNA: TGCAGCGTTGAACGGGGTGGCTATGGCTACACCTTC.

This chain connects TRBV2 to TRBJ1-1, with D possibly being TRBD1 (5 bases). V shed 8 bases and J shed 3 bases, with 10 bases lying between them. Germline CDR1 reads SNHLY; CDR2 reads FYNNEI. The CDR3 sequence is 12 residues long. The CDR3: CASLGGYTEAFF. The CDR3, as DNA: TGTGCCAGCCTGGGGGGATACACTGAAGCTTTCTTT.

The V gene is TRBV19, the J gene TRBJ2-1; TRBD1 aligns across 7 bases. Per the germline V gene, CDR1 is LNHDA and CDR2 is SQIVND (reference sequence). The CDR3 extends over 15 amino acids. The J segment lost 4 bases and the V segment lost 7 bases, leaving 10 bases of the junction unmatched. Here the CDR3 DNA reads TGTGCCAGTACCATGACAGGGACATTGTACAATGAGCAGTTCTTC. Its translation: CASTMTGTLYNEQFF.

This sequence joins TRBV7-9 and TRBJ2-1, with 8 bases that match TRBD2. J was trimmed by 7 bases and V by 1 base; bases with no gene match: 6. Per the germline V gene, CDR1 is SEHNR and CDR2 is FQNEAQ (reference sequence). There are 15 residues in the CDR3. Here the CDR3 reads CASSLGASGLNEQFF. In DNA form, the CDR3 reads TGTGCCAGCAGCTTAGGGGCTAGCGGGTTAAATGAGCAGTTCTTC.

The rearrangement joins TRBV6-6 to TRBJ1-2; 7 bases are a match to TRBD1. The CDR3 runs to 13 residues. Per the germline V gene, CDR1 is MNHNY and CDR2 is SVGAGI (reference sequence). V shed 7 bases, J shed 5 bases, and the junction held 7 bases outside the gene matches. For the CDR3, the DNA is TGTGCCAGCATCCAGGGGGGTAGATATGGCTACACCTTC. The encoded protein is CASIQGGRYGYTF.

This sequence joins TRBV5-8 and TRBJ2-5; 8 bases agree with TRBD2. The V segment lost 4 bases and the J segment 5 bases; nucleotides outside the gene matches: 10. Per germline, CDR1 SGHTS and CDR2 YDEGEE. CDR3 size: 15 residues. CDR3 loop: CASSPFSSGGETQYF. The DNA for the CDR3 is TGTGCCAGCAGCCCGTTTTCATCGGGAGGGGAGACCCAGTACTTC.

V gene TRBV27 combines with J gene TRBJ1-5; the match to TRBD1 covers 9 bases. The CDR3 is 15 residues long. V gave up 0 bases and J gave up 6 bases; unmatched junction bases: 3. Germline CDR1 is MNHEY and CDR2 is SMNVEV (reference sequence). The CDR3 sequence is CASSLSGDRVQPQHF. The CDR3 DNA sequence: TGTGCCAGCAGTTTATCCGGGGACAGGGTTCAGCCCCAGCATTTT.

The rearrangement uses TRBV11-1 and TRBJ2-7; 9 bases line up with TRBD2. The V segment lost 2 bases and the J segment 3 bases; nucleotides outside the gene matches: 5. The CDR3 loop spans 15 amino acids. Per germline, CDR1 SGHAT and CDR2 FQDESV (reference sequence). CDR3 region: CASSLTRTSDYEQYF. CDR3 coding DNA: TGTGCCAGCAGCTTAACGCGGACTAGCGACTACGAGCAGTACTTC.

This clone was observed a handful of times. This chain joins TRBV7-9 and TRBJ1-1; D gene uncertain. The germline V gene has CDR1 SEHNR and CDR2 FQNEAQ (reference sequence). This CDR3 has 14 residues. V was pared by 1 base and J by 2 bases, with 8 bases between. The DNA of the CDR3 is TGTGCCAGCAGCTTAGGTGGTTTCAACACTGAAGCTTTCTTT. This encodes CASSLGGFNTEAFF.

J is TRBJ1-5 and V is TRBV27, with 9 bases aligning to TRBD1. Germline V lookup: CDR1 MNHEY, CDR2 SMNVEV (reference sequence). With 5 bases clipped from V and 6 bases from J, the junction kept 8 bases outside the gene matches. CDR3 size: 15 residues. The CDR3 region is CASSRGATGGQPQHF. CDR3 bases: TGTGCCAGCAGTCGAGGGGCGACAGGGGGTCAGCCCCAGCATTTT.